The next 12 T cell receptor beta chains were all read from a single sample in a study of cytomegalovirus exposure and HLA in healthy donors. The PCR employed 60 Vbeta primers together with 13 Jbeta primers. Sequencing used immunoSEQ multiplex PCR; TCRdb keeps in-frame clones, though not all of them. This sample's table has around 46,000 clones. The sample was PBMCs. Receptors were obtained from a woman aged 40 to 50 in good health and CMV-seronegative.

The chain is built from TRBV10-3 and TRBJ2-1, with 8 positions matching TRBD1. The CDR3 contains 16 residues. Germline V gene data show CDR1 as ENHRY and CDR2 as SYGVKD. V gave up 0 bases and J gave up 8 bases; unmatched junction bases: 9. CDR3 nucleotides: TGTGCCATCAGTGAGTCGAGATCAGGGGGCAAGGATGAGCAGTTCTTC. Amino acid sequence: CAISESRSGGKDEQFF.

The chain links TRBV7-3 to TRBJ1-3, with D uncertain. In germline, CDR1 is SGHTA, CDR2 FQGTGA. The CDR3 runs 13 residues. The germline V and J ends were trimmed by 6 bases and 2 bases, with 8 bases remaining between them. CDR3 residues: CASSSTPGNTIYF. Here the CDR3 DNA reads TGTGCCAGCAGTTCTACTCCTGGAAACACCATATATTTT. Looking up the rest from reference TRBV7-3 and TRBJ1-3 gives the full variable domain: GAGVSQTPSNKVTEKGKYVELRCDPISGHTALYWYRQSLGQGPEFLIYFQGTGAADDSGLPNDRFFAVRPEGSVSTLKIQRTERGDSAVYLCASSSTPGNTIYFGEGSWLTVV.

The gene calls are TRBV7-2 and TRBJ2-3; TRBD2 aligns across 8 bases. Trimming cost V 1 base and J 5 bases; bases outside gene matches: 2. Germline V gene lookup returns CDR1 SGHTA and CDR2 FQGNSA. The CDR3 is made up of 14 amino acids. For the CDR3, the DNA is TGTGCCAGCAGCTTAGACGGGACTAGAGATACGCAGTATTTT. Translation gives CASSLDGTRDTQYF.

The rearrangement uses TRBV9 and TRBJ1-5, with D uncertain. Trimming shortened V by 0 bases and J by 6 bases, and 7 bases separated the two germline ends. This CDR3 contains 13 residues. The germline V gene encodes CDR1 SGDLS and CDR2 YYNGEE. CDR3 coding DNA: TGTGCCAGCAGCGTAGCTACGGGTCAGCCCCAGCATTTT. Translation gives CASSVATGQPQHF.

The chain has TRBV28 and TRBJ2-3; D perhaps matches TRBD2 (5 bases). V was pared by 2 bases and J by 6 bases, with 18 bases between. The CDR3 has 16 amino acids. Per the germline V gene, CDR1 is MDHEN and CDR2 is SYDVKM. The DNA for the CDR3 is TGTGCCAGCAGTTTAGTTCGGGGTCCTCCTGACGATACGCAGTATTTT. It is translated as CASSLVRGPPDDTQYF. Supplemented by reference TRBV28 and TRBJ2-3, the full variable domain reads DVKVTQSSRYLVKRTGEKVFLECVQDMDHENMFWYRQDPGLGLRLIYFSYDVKMKEKGDIPEGYSVSREKKERFSLILESASTNQTSMYLCASSLVRGPPDDTQYFGPGTRLTVL.

V and J are TRBV10-3 and TRBJ1-2, with no clear D. CDR3 size: 12 residues. The V end was cut by 0 bases, the J end by 8 bases, with 7 bases between. From germline, CDR1 is ENHRY and CDR2 SYGVKD. CDR3 residues: CAISESIGGYTF. Written as DNA, the CDR3 is TGTGCCATCAGTGAGTCGATCGGGGGCTACACCTTC.

The chain couples TRBV14 to TRBJ2-1; 9 positions agree with TRBD1. Germline values: CDR1 SGHDN, CDR2 FVKESK. This CDR3 has 16 residues. With 3 bases clipped from V and 6 bases from J, the junction kept 9 bases outside the gene matches. The CDR3 region is CASSHYPGQGFNEQFF. CDR3 nucleotide sequence: TGTGCCAGCAGCCATTACCCGGGACAGGGCTTCAATGAGCAGTTCTTC.

The chain has TRBV5-1 and TRBJ1-1; D gene uncertain. This CDR3 is built from 12 residues. The V end lost 0 bases, the J end lost 9 bases, and 9 bases lay between the germline ends. Germline V gene lookup returns CDR1 SGHRS and CDR2 YFSETQ. The CDR3 loop is CASSLAGEKAFF. CDR3 nucleotides: TGCGCCAGCAGCTTGGCTGGGGAGAAAGCTTTCTTT.

The chain combines TRBV6-6 with TRBJ2-7; the D gene is possibly TRBD1 (5 bases). Germline V gene sequence: CDR1 MNHNY, CDR2 SVGAGI (reference sequence). V was shortened by 7 bases and J by 4 bases, with 14 bases between the two germline ends. The CDR3 spans 13 residues. As DNA, the CDR3 is TGTGCCAGCAACGAGCCAGGGATGTACGAGCAGTACTTC. It encodes CASNEPGMYEQYF.

Considering frequency, this clone is medium-sized. This rearrangement joins TRBV4-3 to TRBJ2-7; 9 nucleotides line up with TRBD1. The CDR3 has 14 amino acids. Per the germline V gene, CDR1 is LGHNA and CDR2 is YSLEER. V shed 4 bases, J shed 4 bases, and the junction held 5 bases outside the gene matches. CDR3 residues: CASSLGQGKYEQYF. The DNA for the CDR3 is TGCGCCAGCAGCCTGGGACAGGGAAAATACGAGCAGTACTTC.

V gene TRBV18 combines with J gene TRBJ1-1; 8 bases map to TRBD1. The CDR3 loop spans 13 amino acids. V shed 6 bases and J 11 bases; nucleotides not matched to a gene: 11. The germline gives CDR1 KGHSH, CDR2 LQKENI. Here the CDR3 DNA reads TGTGCCAGCTCTGGGCAGGGGGCGCAGGATGCTTTCTTT. It translates to CASSGQGAQDAFF. Combining the CDR3 with reference TRBV18 and TRBJ1-1 gives the whole variable domain NAGVMQNPRHLVRRRGQEARLRCSPMKGHSHVYWYRQLPEEGLKFMVYLQKENIIDESGMPKERFSAEFPKEGPSILRIQQVVRGDSAAYFCASSGQGAQDAFFGQGTRLTVV.

The chain has TRBV5-1 and TRBJ2-3; TRBD2 matches 9 bases. Germline V gives CDR1 SGHRS, CDR2 YFSETQ. The ends lost 2 bases at V and 0 bases at J; junction bases unmatched: 7. The CDR3 sequence is 17 residues long. The CDR3 reads CASSFGASGTSTDTQYF. DNA for the CDR3: TGCGCCAGCAGCTTCGGAGCTAGCGGGACTAGCACAGATACGCAGTATTTT.